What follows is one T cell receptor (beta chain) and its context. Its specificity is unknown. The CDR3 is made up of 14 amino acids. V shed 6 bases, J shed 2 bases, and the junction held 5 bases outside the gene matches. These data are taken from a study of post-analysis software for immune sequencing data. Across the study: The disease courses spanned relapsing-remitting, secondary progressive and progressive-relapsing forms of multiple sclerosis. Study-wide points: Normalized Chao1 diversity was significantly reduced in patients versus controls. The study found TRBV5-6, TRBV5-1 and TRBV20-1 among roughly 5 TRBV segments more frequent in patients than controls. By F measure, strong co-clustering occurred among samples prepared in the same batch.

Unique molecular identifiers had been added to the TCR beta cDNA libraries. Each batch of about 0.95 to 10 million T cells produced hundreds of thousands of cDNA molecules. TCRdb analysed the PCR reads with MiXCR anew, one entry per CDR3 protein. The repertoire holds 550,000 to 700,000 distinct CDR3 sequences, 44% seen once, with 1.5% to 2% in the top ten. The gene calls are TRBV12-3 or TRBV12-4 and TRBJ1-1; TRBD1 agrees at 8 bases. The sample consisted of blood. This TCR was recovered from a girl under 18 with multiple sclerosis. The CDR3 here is CASRGTGLNTEAFF. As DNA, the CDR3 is TGTGCCAGCAGGGGGACAGGCCTTAACACTGAAGCTTTCTTT.